These 25 T cell receptor beta chains were all obtained from the same sample, sequenced in a study of radiation and T cells in renal cell carcinoma. The method was immunoSEQ multiplex PCR; TCRdb's version includes in-frame clones alone and lacks a portion of them. Among around 160,000 clones listed, around 89% were seen once. The time point is: baseline pretreatment blood. Stated treatment: 15 Gy SBRT to primary tumor, nephrectomy 4 weeks later. The source was blood, collected from a patient whose treatment included radiotherapy and nephrectomy. The origin of the receptors is a woman in her 70s with renal cell carcinoma.

V gene TRBV13 combines with J gene TRBJ2-7; D possibly corresponds to TRBD1 (6 bases). Germline values: CDR1 PRHDT, CDR2 FYEKMQ (reference sequence). Deletions cut 0 bases from V and 7 bases from J, with 13 bases between. The length of the CDR3 is 14 residues. CDR3 sequence (DNA): TGTGCCAGCAGCTTAGGCGGGAAAGGGGGTGAGCAGTACTTC. It codes for CASSLGGKGGEQYF.

The table lists this clone with a count of one. This chain uses TRBV7-9 with TRBJ1-2, with a possible D match to TRBD1 (6 bases). The CDR3 is 15 residues long. Germline CDR1 and CDR2: SEHNR and FQNEAQ (reference sequence). Trimming left V 4 bases short and J 4 bases short, with 16 bases between. CDR3 coding DNA: TGTGCCAGCAGCTCCGCCCCGGGGGCCCCCTATGGCTACACCTTC. Translating it yields CASSSAPGAPYGYTF.

The chain has TRBV6-1 and TRBJ2-7, with 8 bases fitting TRBD2. The ends lost 1 base at V and 3 bases at J; junction bases unmatched: 5. CDR1 is MNHNS and CDR2 is SASEGT in the germline V gene. The CDR3 totals 15 residues. CDR3 protein: CASSEGTSGGYEQYF. The CDR3 DNA reads as TGTGCCAGCAGTGAAGGAACTAGCGGAGGCTACGAGCAGTACTTC.

The V call is TRBV15, the J call TRBJ1-1; D gene ambiguous. The CDR3 runs 15 residues. Per germline, CDR1 LNHNV and CDR2 YYDKDF (reference sequence). Trimming pared 2 bases from V and 0 bases from J, leaving 10 bases between. CDR3: CATSRPQVMNTEAFF. CDR3 in DNA: TGTGCCACCAGCAGACCCCAGGTCATGAACACTGAAGCTTTCTTT.

The chain recombines TRBV7-6 with TRBJ2-7; 7 bases fit TRBD2. Per the germline V gene, CDR1 is SGHVS and CDR2 is FNYEAQ. The CDR3 is 18 amino acids. Trimming removed 1 base from V and 0 bases from J; junction bases left unmatched: 12. DNA for the CDR3: TGTGCCAGCAGCTTAGACCCCCCGGGAGGCAGGGACTCCTACGAGCAGTACTTC. Translation gives CASSLDPPGGRDSYEQYF.

In this sample, this clone turned up a few times. This chain connects TRBV5-4 to TRBJ1-1; D unclear. The CDR3 spans 13 residues. The V gene's germline CDR1 is SGHNT and CDR2 YYREEE (reference sequence). Trimming cost V 6 bases and J 1 base, with 10 bases left between them. CDR3 DNA: TGTGCCAGCAACAACAGACAGAACACTGAAGCTTTCTTT. As protein: CASNNRQNTEAFF.

The chain recombines TRBV6-1 with TRBJ2-7; 14 positions match TRBD2. J gave up 6 bases and V 4 bases, and 5 bases lay outside the gene matches. This CDR3 is 15 amino acids long. The germline CDR1 and CDR2 sequences are MNHNS and SASEGT. CDR3 residues: CASSVTSGGAIEQYF. Here the CDR3 DNA reads TGTGCCAGCAGTGTGACTAGCGGGGGGGCTATCGAGCAGTACTTC.

The chain joins TRBV18 to TRBJ2-7; 7 bases map to TRBD2. Losses at the gene ends were 3 bases for V and 1 base for J; bases not matched to a gene: 12. In germline, CDR1 is KGHSH, CDR2 LQKENI. The CDR3 covers 17 residues. The CDR3 is CASSPLKGSGASYEQYF. CDR3 DNA sequence: TGTGCCAGCTCACCCCTAAAGGGCAGCGGGGCGTCCTACGAGCAGTACTTC. The full variable domain, rest sourced from reference TRBV18 and TRBJ2-7, is NAGVMQNPRHLVRRRGQEARLRCSPMKGHSHVYWYRQLPEEGLKFMVYLQKENIIDESGMPKERFSAEFPKEGPSILRIQQVVRGDSAAYFCASSPLKGSGASYEQYFGPGTRLTVT.

This chain connects TRBV11-3 to TRBJ1-1, with D hard to call. Trimming stripped 2 bases from V and 5 bases from J, with 6 bases between. There are 12 residues in the CDR3. Germline V gene lookup returns CDR1 SGHNT and CDR2 YENEEA. This CDR3 reads CASSLWATEAFF. The DNA for the CDR3 is TGTGCCAGCAGCTTATGGGCAACTGAAGCTTTCTTT.

The rearrangement links TRBV7-9 to TRBJ1-4; TRBD1 aligns across 12 bases. With 3 bases clipped from V and 3 bases from J, the junction kept 5 bases outside the gene matches. The CDR3 consists of 17 residues. Germline assignment: CDR1 SEHNR and CDR2 FQNEAQ (reference sequence). This CDR3 reads CASSLGQGAEANEKLFF. The CDR3, as DNA: TGTGCCAGCAGCTTGGGACAGGGGGCCGAGGCTAATGAAAAACTGTTTTTT. The full variable domain, its missing parts supplied by reference TRBV7-9 and TRBJ1-4, is DTGVSQNPRHKITKRGQNVTFRCDPISEHNRLYWYRQTLGQGPEFLTYFQNEAQLEKSRLLSDRFSAERPKGSFSTLEIQRTEQGDSAMYLCASSLGQGAEANEKLFFGSGTQLSVL.

Details on this clone: Mismatch with germline at one junction end may stem from a read error. The chain combines TRBV5-1 with TRBJ1-1; perhaps TRBD1 as D (6 bases). CDR1 is SGHRS and CDR2 is YFSETQ in the germline V gene. The CDR3 totals 11 residues. The CDR3 region is CASSFDRTLNF. The CDR3 DNA is TGCGCCAGCAGCTTCGACAGGACACTGAACTTT. The full variable domain, its missing parts supplied by reference TRBV5-1 and TRBJ1-1, is KAGVTQTPRYLIKTRGQQVTLSCSPISGHRSVSWYQQTPGQGLQFLFEYFSETQRNKGNFPGRFSGRQFSNSRSEMNVSTLELGDSALYLCASSFDRTLNFGQGTRLTVV.

CDR3 region: CASSSWDGEETQYF. CDR3 DNA sequence: TGTGCCAGCAGCTCTTGGGACGGGGAAGAGACCCAGTACTTC. V usage is TRBV7-2 and J usage is TRBJ2-5; D might be TRBD1 or TRBD2, each matching 5 bases. This CDR3 spans 14 amino acids. Germline CDR1 reads SGHTA; CDR2 reads FQGNSA. V gave up 4 bases and J gave up 3 bases, with 12 bases separating them.

This chain connects TRBV2 to TRBJ2-2; tentatively, D is TRBD1 (6 bases). This CDR3 comprises 15 residues. The germline CDR1 and CDR2 sequences are SNHLY and FYNNEI. With 7 bases removed from V and 4 bases from J, the gap between germline ends came to 16 bases. The CDR3 sequence is CASTEGQGITGELFF. CDR3 in DNA: TGTGCCAGCACCGAGGGGCAGGGGATCACCGGGGAGCTGTTTTTT.

The CDR3 DNA is TGTGCCAGCAGCTCCCGGGGACTAGCGGGGCCCGGCTCCGAGACCCAGTACTTC. Translation: CASSSRGLAGPGSETQYF. V is TRBV7-2 and J is TRBJ2-5, with TRBD2 matching over 13 bases. This CDR3 region has 18 residues. The ends lost 4 bases at V and 5 bases at J; junction bases unmatched: 13. The germline CDR1 and CDR2 sequences are SGHTA and FQGNSA.

The chain links TRBV4-2 to TRBJ1-3; D call uncertain. The CDR3 is made up of 13 amino acids. CDR1 and CDR2 (germline): LGHNA, YNFKEQ. The V end lost 2 bases, the J end lost 4 bases, and 6 bases lay between the germline ends. The CDR3 reads CASSQSPGNTIYF. The CDR3 DNA sequence: TGTGCCAGCAGCCAAAGTCCGGGAAACACCATATATTTT.

This clone appeared once. V usage is TRBV2 and J usage is TRBJ2-2; D tentatively reads TRBD1 or TRBD2 (7 bases each). V lost 7 bases to trimming and J lost 4 bases, with 13 bases between them. Per germline, CDR1 SNHLY and CDR2 FYNNEI. The CDR3 covers 14 residues. The CDR3 is CASIGGGGTGELFF. The CDR3 nucleotides are TGTGCCAGCATAGGGGGCGGGGGCACCGGGGAGCTGTTTTTT.

The chain links TRBV14 to TRBJ1-1, with D possibly matching TRBD1 (5 bases). This CDR3 is built from 14 residues. V lost 1 base and J lost 5, with 11 bases in between. CDR1 and CDR2 from the germline V gene are SGHDN and FVKESK. CDR3 bases: TGTGCCAGCAGCCAAGTAGACAGATTGACTGAAGCTTTCTTT. Translated: CASSQVDRLTEAFF.

This chain joins TRBV29-1 and TRBJ2-5; either TRBD1 or TRBD2 may supply D (5 bases each). The V gene's germline CDR1 is SQVTM and CDR2 ANQGSEA. The CDR3 contains 15 residues. V was cut by 5 bases and J by 4 bases, with 20 bases left in between. The CDR3 sequence: CSVLGEGPTGETQYF. The DNA for the CDR3 is TGCAGCGTTCTCGGCGAGGGGCCCACCGGAGAGACCCAGTACTTC.

The CDR3 region has the DNA TGTGCCAGTACTGTTAGCGGGGGGCGCACAGATACGCAGTATTTT. The encoded protein is CASTVSGGRTDTQYF. This chain joins TRBV19 and TRBJ2-3, with 10 positions matching TRBD2. V was pared by 7 bases and J by 1 base, with 5 bases of the junction left unmatched. The CDR3 has 15 amino acids. Germline V gene data show CDR1 as LNHDA and CDR2 as SQIVND (reference sequence). Full variable domain (remainder filled in from reference TRBV19 and TRBJ2-3): DGGITQSPKYLFRKEGQNVTLSCEQNLNHDAMYWYRQDPGQGLRLIYYSQIVNDFQKGDIAEGYSVSREKKESFPLTVTSAQKNPTAFYLCASTVSGGRTDTQYFGPGTRLTVL.

This chain uses TRBV7-2 with TRBJ2-7; the D gene is possibly TRBD1 (5 bases). V lost 3 bases, J lost 2 bases, and 11 bases lay in between. Germline CDR1 is SGHTA and CDR2 is FQGNSA. This CDR3 has 14 residues. CDR3 bases: TGTGCCAGCAGCTTCAACAGGTTACCCTACGAGCAGTACTTC. It is translated as CASSFNRLPYEQYF.

The chain carries TRBV9 and TRBJ1-1; the D gene is possibly TRBD1 (6 bases). Between the trimmed V and J ends, which lost 4 bases and 0 bases, there was a span of 16 bases. Germline CDR1 and CDR2: SGDLS and YYNGEE. The length of the CDR3 is 16 residues. The CDR3 here is CASSPGGGDMNTEAFF. CDR3 coding DNA: TGTGCCAGCAGCCCTGGGGGAGGGGACATGAACACTGAAGCTTTCTTT.

The genes are TRBV6-6 and TRBJ2-7, with 8 bases that match TRBD2. Germline CDR1 is MNHNY and CDR2 is SVGAGI (reference sequence). Trimming took 5 bases from V and 4 from J; bases not matched to a gene: 13. The CDR3 spans 16 residues. CDR3 in DNA: TGTGCCAGCAGTCCCAATAGCGGGGCCGATATTTACGAGCAGTACTTC. Its protein is CASSPNSGADIYEQYF.

This clone has only a few counts. The J gene is TRBJ1-2, the V gene TRBV29-1, with D uncertain. V shed 0 bases and J shed 4 bases, with 6 bases lying between them. The germline gives CDR1 SQVTM, CDR2 ANQGSEA. This CDR3 contains 12 residues. CDR3 residues: CSVEEVSYGYTF. CDR3 sequence (DNA): TGCAGCGTTGAAGAAGTTAGCTATGGCTACACCTTC.

The chain carries TRBV5-1 and TRBJ2-7; 10 positions match TRBD2. Unmatched junction bases numbered 5, after V lost 1 base and J lost 7 bases. The CDR3 consists of 14 residues. Germline V gene sequence: CDR1 SGHRS, CDR2 YFSETQ. In DNA, the CDR3 is TGCGCCAGCAGCTTGAGCGGGGGGGCTTGGGAGCAGTACTTC. It codes for CASSLSGGAWEQYF.

The chain links TRBV10-3 to TRBJ1-2; D not certain. Between the trimmed V and J ends, which lost 0 bases and 2 bases, there was a span of 10 bases. Germline V gene data show CDR1 as ENHRY and CDR2 as SYGVKD. This CDR3 is built from 15 residues. The CDR3 region is CAISESKGLNYGYTF. The CDR3 DNA follows: TGTGCCATCAGTGAGTCGAAAGGGCTAAACTATGGCTACACCTTC.